The source of this TCR beta chain is a study of blood T cell repertoires in COVID-19. Across the study: T cells, B-cell-depleted T cells, or PBMCs supplied cDNA or gDNA.

Notes on this clone: At the DNA level, this CDR3 is encoded by other sequences in the same sample as well.

Original analysis: How many nucleated cells were present was estimated from reference gene primer amplification. The repertoire was sequenced with immunoSEQ multiplex PCR; TCRdb's copy has only in-frame clones and lacks some. Clonal size and the V and J genes are those of that table, whereas D and trimming came from the DNA. This table has about 250,000 clones, around 90% appearing once. This CDR3 region has 13 residues. Trimming cost V 1 base and J 1 base, with 3 bases left between them. Germline V CDR1 and CDR2: PRHDT, FYEKMQ (reference sequence). Material for sequencing was peripheral blood. The genes are TRBV13 and TRBJ2-3; D is uncertain. This clonotype originated in a man aged 18 to 29 with active or convalescent COVID-19. The CDR3 DNA follows: TGTGCCAGCAGCTTAGCGGGCACAGATACGCAGTATTTT. Translated, it gives CASSLAGTDTQYF.